This T cell receptor (beta chain) was sequenced during a study of human T cells and chemical hapten exposure. Turning to the study itself: Donors were sensitized with 2% DPC on the upper inner arm. The scalp of each patient received a weekly diphenylcyclopropenone dose for the full approximately 26-week study.

TCRdb re-called the RACE reads through MiXCR, storing one row per CDR3 protein. Here the sample spans more than 60,000 distinct CDR3 sequences, about 9.4% being singletons. This clonotype was detected only a few times. Its target is unknown. Study outcomes and limitations: Large CDR3 similarity clusters arose significantly more often from expanded TCRs than from controls.

The V end lost 4 bases, the J end lost 5 bases, and 10 bases lay between the germline ends. The germline V gene encodes CDR1 SQVTM and CDR2 ANQGSEA. The CDR3 contains 12 residues. Time point described: patch test 2, 6 weeks after DPC sensitization. Treatment given: therapeutic diphenylcyclopropenone sensitization with weekly scalp DPC. The drawing of blood occurred before each patch test was applied. The gene calls are TRBV29-1 and TRBJ2-3; D gene uncertain. The TCR was taken from a woman aged 45-59 years with alopecia areata. Some clones in this sample may be carry-over from other donors' samples. The sequences come from whole blood, collected in connection with sensitization to the hapten diphenylcyclopropenone (DPC). The CDR3 nucleotides read TGCAGCGTTGTGTACTGGGGAGATACGCAGTATTTT. This sequence encodes CSVVYWGDTQYF.